The 27 T cell receptor beta chains listed next were all sequenced from one sample in a study of shared clonotypes between healthy human individuals (TCRdb year 2020). Receptors were amplified or captured by the immunoSEQ multiplex PCR assay. The table was pulled from immuneACCESS by TCRdb, which kept in-frame rearrangements only. Such tables lose some clones; where checked, under half of the loss comes from unresolved V genes, and the rest has no known cause. This sample holds about 1.5 million clones; around 97% were observed only once. The ten top clones hold 1% to 1.5% of the sample. Sequences were obtained from naive CD4+ T cells sorted from blood. Interpreted using the paper, the cell subset or site label stands for: CD45RA+ positively selected. The receptors derive from a man aged 25-40 years in good health.

The rearrangement joins TRBV2 to TRBJ2-1, with 9 bases lining up with TRBD2. This CDR3 has 14 residues. V was clipped by 6 bases and J by 5 bases; unmatched bases: 5. Germline V gene sequence: CDR1 SNHLY, CDR2 FYNNEI. DNA of the CDR3: TGTGCCAGCAGGCCGGGACTAGCCCACAATGAGCAGTTCTTC. Protein: CASRPGLAHNEQFF.

The gene calls are TRBV28 and TRBJ2-7; D possibly uses TRBD1 or TRBD2 (5 bases each). With 6 bases removed from V and 2 bases from J, the gap between germline ends came to 17 bases. CDR3 length: 15 residues. Germline assignment: CDR1 MDHEN and CDR2 SYDVKM. CDR3 residues: CASSTWDAYPYEQYF. In DNA, the CDR3 is TGTGCCAGCAGCACCTGGGACGCTTACCCCTACGAGCAGTACTTC.

The chain has TRBV19 and TRBJ2-7; the D gene is possibly TRBD2 (5 bases). The germline gives CDR1 LNHDA, CDR2 SQIVND (reference sequence). V dropped 5 bases and J dropped 3 bases, with 14 bases sitting between them. This CDR3 contains 14 residues. Here the CDR3 reads CASSLNPGDYEQYF. In DNA form, the CDR3 reads TGTGCCAGTAGTCTTAACCCCGGGGACTACGAGCAGTACTTC.

This clone appeared a single time. The chain is built from TRBV9 and TRBJ2-7; D may be TRBD1 (7 bases). The CDR3 extends over 16 amino acids. Germline-derived CDR1 and CDR2 are SGDLS and YYNGEE. V was pared by 4 bases and J by 0 bases, with 17 bases between. The CDR3 protein is CASSPRGDSSSYEQYF. CDR3 sequence (DNA): TGTGCCAGCAGCCCGAGGGGGGACAGCAGCTCCTACGAGCAGTACTTC.

The chain joins TRBV27 to TRBJ2-2; D gene uncertain. The CDR3 is made up of 16 amino acids. Germline CDR1 reads MNHEY; CDR2 reads SMNVEV (reference sequence). The V gene lost 4 bases and the J gene lost 6 bases, with 18 bases spanning the gap. CDR3 nucleotide sequence: TGTGCCAGCAGTTCCGGTTTAACCCGTCTCGCCGGGGAGCTGTTTTTT. Protein sequence: CASSSGLTRLAGELFF.

The chain carries TRBV9 and TRBJ1-1; D not resolved. V was cut by 6 bases and J by 8 bases, with 14 bases left in between. CDR1 SGDLS and CDR2 YYNGEE come from the germline V gene. The CDR3 is 12 residues long. CDR3 in DNA: TGTGCCAGCATTCGTACCCAACTGGAAGCTTTCTTT. Translating it yields CASIRTQLEAFF.

Remarks on this clone: This CDR3 is also generated by other DNA sequences in the sample. The chain is built from TRBV6-5 and TRBJ2-7; TRBD1 is a possible D gene (6 bases). V was cut by 6 bases and J by 3 bases, with 9 bases left in between. The CDR3 runs 12 residues. Germline V gene lookup returns CDR1 MNHEY and CDR2 SVGAGI. DNA of the CDR3: TGTGCCAGCAGCAGGACAGTCTACGAGCAGTACTTC. Its translation: CASSRTVYEQYF.

The gene calls are TRBV29-1 and TRBJ2-3, with TRBD2 identical over 9 bases. CDR3 length: 15 amino acids. V lost 6 bases to trimming and J lost 2 bases; unmatched junction nucleotides: 9. Germline loops: CDR1 SQVTM, CDR2 ANQGSEA. The CDR3, as DNA: TGCAGCGTCATTAATAGCGGGGGCCCCACAGATACGCAGTATTTT. Translated, it gives CSVINSGGPTDTQYF.

The chain is built from TRBV14 and TRBJ2-5; 7 nucleotides line up with TRBD1. V dropped 6 bases and J dropped 1; count of bases not matched to a gene: 8. This CDR3 region has 15 residues. Germline V gene lookup returns CDR1 SGHDN and CDR2 FVKESK. This CDR3 is CASRPLGTAQETQYF. The CDR3 nucleotides are TGTGCCAGCAGGCCCCTTGGGACAGCCCAAGAGACCCAGTACTTC.

The rearrangement uses TRBV5-3 and TRBJ1-5; D remains unclear. TRBV5-3 is assigned to the ORF class and has an uncertain function. The CDR3 runs to 18 residues. V was clipped by 0 bases and J by 1 base, with 17 bases between them. CDR3 coding DNA: TGTGCCAGAAGCTTGGCCTTTAGGTACCCACAGAGCAATCAGCCCCAGCATTTT. Encoded protein: CARSLAFRYPQSNQPQHF.

The chain is built from TRBV14 and TRBJ2-2; D gene ambiguous. Germline V gene data show CDR1 as SGHDN and CDR2 as FVKESK. This CDR3 is 14 amino acids long. V lost 0 bases and J 7 bases, leaving 9 bases between the germline ends. The CDR3 sequence is CASSQELGYGELFF. The DNA for the CDR3 is TGTGCCAGCAGCCAAGAACTGGGGTACGGGGAGCTGTTTTTT.

The chain couples TRBV25-1 to TRBJ1-1; 7 nucleotides match TRBD1. This CDR3 has 11 residues. Germline trimming cut 5 bases from V and 9 bases from J; bases unmatched to any gene: 3. Germline V gene data show CDR1 as MGHDK and CDR2 as SYGVNS. The CDR3 region has the DNA TGTGCCAGCAGTACGGACAGGCAAGCTTTCTTT. This sequence encodes CASSTDRQAFF.

V usage is TRBV5-1 and J usage is TRBJ2-3; no clear D. Germline V gene lookup returns CDR1 SGHRS and CDR2 YFSETQ. The germline V and J ends were trimmed by 0 bases and 4 bases, with 9 bases remaining between them. This CDR3 comprises 14 residues. The CDR3 reads CASSLVPVSDTQYF. The DNA for the CDR3 is TGCGCCAGCAGCTTGGTGCCGGTTTCAGATACGCAGTATTTT. Using reference TRBV5-1 and TRBJ2-3 for the parts outside the CDR3, the full variable domain is KAGVTQTPRYLIKTRGQQVTLSCSPISGHRSVSWYQQTPGQGLQFLFEYFSETQRNKGNFPGRFSGRQFSNSRSEMNVSTLELGDSALYLCASSLVPVSDTQYFGPGTRLTVL.

V usage is TRBV25-1 and J usage is TRBJ1-1; the match to TRBD1 covers 10 bases. The CDR3 covers 18 residues. Germline loops: CDR1 MGHDK, CDR2 SYGVNS. V shed 0 bases and J 1 base; nucleotides not matched to a gene: 8. The CDR3 region has the DNA TGTGCCAGCAGTGAATATTGGACAGGGGGAAGTTGGAACACTGAAGCTTTCTTT. Protein: CASSEYWTGGSWNTEAFF.

The rearrangement uses TRBV5-4 and TRBJ2-3; D gene uncertain. The V and J ends lost 1 base and 1 base respectively, with 4 bases between them. The CDR3 contains 13 residues. Germline V gives CDR1 SGHNT, CDR2 YYREEE (reference sequence). The CDR3: CASSLKRTDTQYF. CDR3 DNA: TGTGCCAGCAGCTTGAAGCGCACAGATACGCAGTATTTT.

V gene TRBV18 combines with J gene TRBJ2-3, with D possibly being TRBD1 or TRBD2 (5 bases each). In germline, CDR1 is KGHSH, CDR2 LQKENI. V was pared by 1 base and J by 1 base, with 12 bases between. This CDR3 is built from 16 residues. In nucleotides, the CDR3 is TGTGCCAGCTCACCACTAGGGACGGGTGGCACAGATACGCAGTATTTT. The encoded protein is CASSPLGTGGTDTQYF.

This clone came up once. The V and J genes are TRBV10-3 and TRBJ1-1, with D maybe TRBD1 (5 bases). CDR3 length equals 16 residues. From germline, CDR1 is ENHRY and CDR2 SYGVKD. The V and J ends lost 6 bases and 6 bases respectively, with 23 bases between them. DNA for the CDR3: TGTGCCATCAGAAACCAAGATGGGCAGGGAGGTCCTGAAGCTTTCTTT. This sequence encodes CAIRNQDGQGGPEAFF.

The chain employs TRBV6-5 and TRBJ2-7; D uncertain. The germline V and J ends were trimmed by 5 bases and 6 bases, with 11 bases remaining between them. The CDR3 is 12 residues long. Germline assignment: CDR1 MNHEY and CDR2 SVGAGI. The CDR3 region has the DNA TGTGCCAGCAGTCGGACGTTGGGCGAGCAGTACTTC. Its translation is CASSRTLGEQYF.

The V and J genes are TRBV14 and TRBJ2-2; 9 bases agree with TRBD2. The CDR3 is 16 residues long. V dropped 4 bases and J dropped 10; count of bases not matched to a gene: 13. Germline CDR1 and CDR2: SGHDN and FVKESK. The CDR3 is CASSRPGGGRAEELFF. Here the CDR3 DNA reads TGTGCCAGCAGCCGGCCGGGGGGCGGGAGGGCCGAGGAGCTGTTTTTT.

Points on this clone: Other DNA sequences in the same sample also yield this CDR3. The genes are TRBV28 and TRBJ1-5; D uncertain. Germline V CDR1 and CDR2: MDHEN, SYDVKM. The V and J ends lost 4 bases and 6 bases respectively, with 7 bases between them. The CDR3 has 12 residues. As DNA, the CDR3 is TGTGCCAGCAGTTCCGGGAGTCAGCCCCAGCATTTT. Translating it yields CASSSGSQPQHF.

A few counts support this clone. The rearrangement joins TRBV28 to TRBJ2-7; D might be TRBD1 (5 bases). The CDR3 extends over 12 amino acids. V lost 7 bases to trimming and J lost 2 bases, with 9 bases between them. From germline, CDR1 is MDHEN and CDR2 SYDVKM. The CDR3 DNA reads as TGTGCCAGCAATCAGGGCGCCTACGAGCAGTACTTC. Amino acid sequence: CASNQGAYEQYF.

The chain combines TRBV11-1 with TRBJ2-1, with 7 bases that match TRBD2. The CDR3 is 14 residues long. Germline-derived CDR1 and CDR2 are SGHAT and FQDESV (reference sequence). The V segment lost 2 bases and the J segment 8 bases; nucleotides outside the gene matches: 6. The CDR3 bases are TGTGCCAGCAGCTTACACGAAGCGGGATATGAGCAGTTCTTC. It is translated as CASSLHEAGYEQFF.

This clone was counted a single time. This rearrangement joins TRBV29-1 to TRBJ2-7; maybe TRBD2 (5 bases). The CDR3 length is 14 residues. The germline V gene has CDR1 SQVTM and CDR2 ANQGSEA. V gave up 4 bases and J gave up 3 bases, with 16 bases separating them. The CDR3 DNA is TGCAGCGTTGTTCCGCCTAGCAGACTCTACGAGCAGTACTTC. This codes for CSVVPPSRLYEQYF.

The chain combines TRBV7-9 with TRBJ2-3; 8 nucleotides match TRBD2. CDR1 and CDR2 (germline): SEHNR, FQNEAQ (reference sequence). This CDR3 has 13 residues. The CDR3 sequence: CAATGGNTDTQYF. In nucleotides, the CDR3 is TGTGCAGCTACGGGGGGGAATACAGATACGCAGTATTTT.

The chain has TRBV5-6 and TRBJ2-5; D not resolved. V gave up 3 bases and J gave up 3 bases, with 9 bases separating them. The CDR3 has 13 residues. CDR1 and CDR2 from the germline V gene are SGHDT and YYEEEE. Here the CDR3 reads CASSYWSKETQYF. CDR3 coding DNA: TGTGCCAGCAGCTATTGGAGCAAAGAGACCCAGTACTTC.

A single count supports this clone. V and J are TRBV7-2 and TRBJ2-3; 9 bases map to TRBD1. With V trimmed by 6 bases and J by 4 bases, 8 bases remained unmatched. Germline CDR1 is SGHTA and CDR2 is FQGNSA. This CDR3 has 15 amino acids. CDR3 residues: CASRLGQGTADTQYF. The CDR3 DNA reads TGTGCCAGCAGGCTCGGACAGGGGACAGCAGATACGCAGTATTTT. Full variable domain (outside the CDR3, taken from reference TRBV7-2 and TRBJ2-3): GAGVSQSPSNKVTEKGKDVELRCDPISGHTALYWYRQSLGQGLEFLIYFQGNSAPDKSGLPSDRFSAERTGGSVSTLTIQRTQQEDSAVYLCASRLGQGTADTQYFGPGTRLTVL.

This chain uses TRBV5-1 with TRBJ2-7; the D gene is possibly TRBD2 (5 bases). The CDR3 has 13 amino acids. The germline V gene has CDR1 SGHRS and CDR2 YFSETQ. V dropped 4 bases and J dropped 5 bases, with 13 bases sitting between them. The CDR3 sequence is CASSRALGDEQYF. In DNA form, the CDR3 reads TGCGCCAGCAGCCGTGCGTTGGGAGACGAGCAGTACTTC.